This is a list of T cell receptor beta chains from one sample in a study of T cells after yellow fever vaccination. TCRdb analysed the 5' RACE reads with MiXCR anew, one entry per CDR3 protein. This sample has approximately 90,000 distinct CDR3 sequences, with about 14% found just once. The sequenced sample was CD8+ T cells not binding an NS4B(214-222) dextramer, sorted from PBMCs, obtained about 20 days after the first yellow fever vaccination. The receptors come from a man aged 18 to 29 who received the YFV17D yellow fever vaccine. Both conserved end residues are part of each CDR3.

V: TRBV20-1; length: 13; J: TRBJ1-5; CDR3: CSASEWGNQPQHF
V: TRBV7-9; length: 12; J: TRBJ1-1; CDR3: CASSPGHGEAFF
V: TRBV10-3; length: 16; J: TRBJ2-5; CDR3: CAISEPGGIYQETQYF
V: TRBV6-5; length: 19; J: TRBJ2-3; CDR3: CASSYGVETGVGGTDTQYF
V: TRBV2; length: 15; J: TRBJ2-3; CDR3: CASYWQGEATDTQYF
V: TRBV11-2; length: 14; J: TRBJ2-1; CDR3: CASSPQGGYNEQFF
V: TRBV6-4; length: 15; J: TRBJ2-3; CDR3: CASSVQRGGTDTQYF
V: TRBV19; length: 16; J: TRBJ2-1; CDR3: CASSIEPGLAFNEQFF
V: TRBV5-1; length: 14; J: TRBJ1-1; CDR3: CASSLVRENTEAFF
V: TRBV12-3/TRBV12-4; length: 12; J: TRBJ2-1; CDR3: CASSLVAYEQFF
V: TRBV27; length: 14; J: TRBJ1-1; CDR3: CASSIGHLNTEAFF
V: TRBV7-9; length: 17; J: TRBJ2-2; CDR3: CASSPPRGGTNTGELFF
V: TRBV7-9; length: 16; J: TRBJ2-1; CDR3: CASSPSGMFSYNEQFF
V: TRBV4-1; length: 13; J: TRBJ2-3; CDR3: CASSHFSGGTQYF
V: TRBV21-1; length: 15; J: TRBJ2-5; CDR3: CASSRVGAPFRTQYF
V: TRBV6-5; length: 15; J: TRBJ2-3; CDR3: CASSYFSSGSDTQYF
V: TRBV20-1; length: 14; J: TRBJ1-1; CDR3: CSARDSVNNTEAFF
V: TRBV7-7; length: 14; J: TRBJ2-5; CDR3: CASSLTTAQETQYF
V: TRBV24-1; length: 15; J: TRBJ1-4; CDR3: CATSDRGLMNEKLFF
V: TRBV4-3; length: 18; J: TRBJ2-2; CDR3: CASSQDHVAGSSTGELFF
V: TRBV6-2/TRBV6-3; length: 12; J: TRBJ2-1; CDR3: CATSRRRNEQFF
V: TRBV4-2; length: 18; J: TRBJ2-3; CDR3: CASSQDVVGLGIQDTQYF
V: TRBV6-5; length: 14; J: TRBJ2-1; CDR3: CASRLGLAANEQFF
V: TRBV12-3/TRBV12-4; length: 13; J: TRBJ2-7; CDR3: CASSQTLTYEQYF
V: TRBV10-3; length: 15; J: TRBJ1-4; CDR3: CAISELTGDPEKLFF
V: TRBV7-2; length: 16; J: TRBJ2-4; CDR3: CASSLERGLGKNIQYF
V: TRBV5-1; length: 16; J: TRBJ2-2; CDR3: CASSFPPTPNTGELFF
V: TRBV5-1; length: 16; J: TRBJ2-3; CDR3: CASSLAAGGPGDTQYF
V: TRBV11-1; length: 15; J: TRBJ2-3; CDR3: CASSLVLSSTDTQYF
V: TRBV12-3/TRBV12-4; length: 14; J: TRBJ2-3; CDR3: CASSPSGSTDTQYF
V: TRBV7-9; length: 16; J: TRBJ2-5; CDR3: CASRPAQDRGRQTQYF
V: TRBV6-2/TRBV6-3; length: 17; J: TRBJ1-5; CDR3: CASSYPIGGPDNQPQHF
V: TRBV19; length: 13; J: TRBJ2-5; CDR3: CASSRAGEETQYF
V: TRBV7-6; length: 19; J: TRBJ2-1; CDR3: CASSLVGLRGHSSYNEQFF
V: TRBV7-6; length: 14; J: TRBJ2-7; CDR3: CASSLVGDGYEQYF
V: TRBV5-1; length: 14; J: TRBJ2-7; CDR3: CASSLSATPHEQYF
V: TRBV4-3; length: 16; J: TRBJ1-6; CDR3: CASSQVFRTEVEPLHF